One and the same sample provided the 20 T cell receptor beta chains below, sequenced in a study of regulatory T cells in long-lasting Graves disease. The sample's time point: newly diagnosed GD, antithyroid drugs for less than 3 months. PBMC-derived RNA was used for the TCR library. Investigators prepared the TCR beta libraries by applying iRepertoire HTBI primers and Arm-PCR of CDR3 regions. Each CDR3 protein gets one entry after TCRdb re-called the multiplex PCR reads with MiXCR. The sample records about 450,000 distinct CDR3 sequences, less than 15% being singletons. These data were likewise used in another study, on T cells in Graves' hyperthyroidism and ophthalmopathy.

The sample in question was peripheral blood mononuclear cells (PBMCs), obtained at new diagnosis, from a patient treated with antithyroid drugs. The receptors come from a woman aged 50 to 65 with Graves disease.

This clonotype was detected many times. The chain is built from TRBV20-1 and TRBJ2-1; D not certain. This CDR3 contains 13 residues. Deletions cut 0 bases from V and 10 bases from J, with 13 bases between. Germline V gives CDR1 DFQATT, CDR2 SNEGSKA (reference sequence). CDR3 sequence (DNA): TGCAGTGCTAGAGATCTCTTGCGGTCAGAGCAGTTCTTC. Translation gives CSARDLLRSEQFF.

This clonotype showed up many times. The chain combines TRBV28 with TRBJ2-2; 8 bases line up with TRBD2. The CDR3 has 18 residues. Looked up from germline, CDR1 is MDHEN and CDR2 is SYDVKM. J lost 7 bases, V lost 5 bases, and 18 bases had no gene match. This CDR3 is CASSPSGWREASDGELFF. Written as DNA, the CDR3 is TGTGCCAGCAGTCCTTCCGGGTGGCGGGAGGCTTCTGACGGGGAGCTGTTTTTT. The full variable domain, rest sourced from reference TRBV28 and TRBJ2-2, is DVKVTQSSRYLVKRTGEKVFLECVQDMDHENMFWYRQDPGLGLRLIYFSYDVKMKEKGDIPEGYSVSREKKERFSLILESASTNQTSMYLCASSPSGWREASDGELFFGEGSRLTVL.

In its sample, this clonotype was seen many times. The J gene is TRBJ2-3, the V gene TRBV18, with unresolved D. V shed 0 bases and J shed 1 base, with 8 bases lying between them. Germline assignment: CDR1 KGHSH and CDR2 LQKENI. This CDR3 spans 15 amino acids. CDR3 in DNA: TGTGCCAGCTCACCACCAAGTCAGGGCACAGATACGCAGTATTTT. Translation gives CASSPPSQGTDTQYF.

This clonotype was recorded many times. The chain combines TRBV6-1 with TRBJ2-7; D gene unclear. CDR3 length: 11 amino acids. V was trimmed by 4 bases and J by 6 bases, leaving 7 bases between them. Germline V gene sequence: CDR1 MNHNS, CDR2 SASEGT. CDR3 nucleotide sequence: TGTGCCAGCAGTGTATGGTTCGAGCAGTACTTC. Protein product: CASSVWFEQYF.

This clonotype was picked up many times. Here the CDR3 reads CASSREGVYEQYF. The DNA for the CDR3 is TGTGCCAGCAGCCGCGAGGGGGTCTACGAGCAGTACTTC. The chain carries TRBV12-3 or TRBV12-4 and TRBJ2-7; D possibly corresponds to TRBD1 (6 bases). Trimming left V 6 bases short and J 3 bases short, with 12 bases between. The CDR3 is made up of 13 amino acids.

This clonotype has ten or more counts. J is TRBJ2-1 and V is TRBV11-1, with TRBD2 matching over 9 bases. CDR1 and CDR2 from the germline V gene are SGHAT and FQDESV (reference sequence). The CDR3 consists of 16 residues. The ends lost 5 bases at V and 0 bases at J; junction bases unmatched: 5. As DNA, the CDR3 is TGTGCCAGCAGCACTAGCGGGTCAAACTCCTACAATGAGCAGTTCTTC. Translating gives CASSTSGSNSYNEQFF.

This clonotype was seen many times. The rearrangement uses TRBV20-1 and TRBJ2-7; 11 bases align to TRBD2. Germline values: CDR1 DFQATT, CDR2 SNEGSKA (reference sequence). CDR3 size: 17 residues. J lost 3 bases, V lost 0 bases, and 10 bases had no gene match. Here the CDR3 DNA reads TGCAGTGCTAGAGATCACGCCGGGACTAGCGGTCTCTACGAGCAGTACTTC. Translated: CSARDHAGTSGLYEQYF.

The table lists this clonotype with many counts. The genes are TRBV3-1 and TRBJ1-1; D unclear. V lost 1 base and J lost 1, with 7 bases in between. The V gene's germline CDR1 is LGHDT and CDR2 YNNKEL (reference sequence). CDR3 length: 14 residues. Written as DNA, the CDR3 is TGTGCCAGCAGCCAAGCCCACCGGAACACTGAAGCTTTCTTT. The encoded protein is CASSQAHRNTEAFF. The full variable domain, its missing parts supplied by reference TRBV3-1 and TRBJ1-1, is DTAVSQTPKYLVTQMGNDKSIKCEQNLGHDTMYWYKQDSKKFLKIMFSYNNKELIINETVPNRFSPKSPDKAHLNLHINSLELGDSAVYFCASSQAHRNTEAFFGQGTRLTVV.

This chain links TRBV4-1 with TRBJ1-1; D perhaps matches TRBD1 (6 bases). Per the germline V gene, CDR1 is MGHRA and CDR2 is YSYEKL. This CDR3 has 12 residues. Trimming cost V 0 bases and J 8 bases, with 7 bases left between them. CDR3 nucleotides: TGCGCCAGCAGCCAAGAGACAGGAGAAGCTTTCTTT. Residues: CASSQETGEAFF.

This clonotype has ten or more counts. V usage is TRBV28 and J usage is TRBJ2-7; 8 nucleotides line up with TRBD1. Per germline, CDR1 MDHEN and CDR2 SYDVKM. Trimming removed 7 bases from V and 3 bases from J; junction bases left unmatched: 2. This CDR3 is 12 amino acids long. This CDR3 is CASKTGGYEQYF. DNA for the CDR3: TGTGCCAGCAAAACAGGGGGCTACGAGCAGTACTTC. Variable domain in full (rest from reference TRBV28 and TRBJ2-7): DVKVTQSSRYLVKRTGEKVFLECVQDMDHENMFWYRQDPGLGLRLIYFSYDVKMKEKGDIPEGYSVSREKKERFSLILESASTNQTSMYLCASKTGGYEQYFGPGTRLTVT.

This chain connects TRBV2 to TRBJ2-1; 7 positions match TRBD2. CDR1 and CDR2 (germline): SNHLY, FYNNEI. The CDR3 has 15 residues. V trimming: 5 bases; J trimming: 9 bases; junction bases outside the gene matches: 13. Here the CDR3 DNA reads TGTGCCAGCAGTTACTCGTGGGAGGGCCTGGGTGAGCAGTTCTTC. As protein: CASSYSWEGLGEQFF. Based on the CDR3 plus reference TRBV2 and TRBJ2-1, the full variable domain is EPEVTQTPSHQVTQMGQEVILRCVPISNHLYFYWYRQILGQKVEFLVSFYNNEISEKSEIFDDQFSVERPDGSNFTLKIRSTKLEDSAMYFCASSYSWEGLGEQFFGPGTRLTVL.

This clonotype was seen at least ten times. The chain joins TRBV29-1 to TRBJ1-1; D gene uncertain. V lost 3 bases and J 2 bases, leaving 4 bases between the germline ends. The germline V gene encodes CDR1 SQVTM and CDR2 ANQGSEA. The CDR3 extends over 11 amino acids. The DNA for the CDR3 is TGCAGCGTTGATCATAACACTGAAGCTTTCTTT. Its protein is CSVDHNTEAFF.

This clonotype was seen many times. The rearrangement joins TRBV2 to TRBJ2-1, with TRBD2 matching over 7 bases. The V and J ends lost 4 bases and 6 bases, in that order; junction bases with no gene match: 9. The CDR3 runs 15 residues. Germline V CDR1 and CDR2: SNHLY, FYNNEI. The chain's CDR3 is CASSVRLAATNEQFF. DNA of the CDR3: TGTGCCAGCAGTGTTAGGCTAGCGGCAACCAATGAGCAGTTCTTC.

This clonotype was counted ten times or more. This sequence joins TRBV29-1 and TRBJ2-2; D might be TRBD1 or TRBD2, each matching 5 bases. Germline V CDR1 and CDR2: SQVTM, ANQGSEA. V was pared by 4 bases and J by 5 bases, with 23 bases between. The CDR3 covers 17 residues. CDR3 region: CSVGGVDRDGQTGELFF. CDR3 DNA: TGCAGCGTTGGGGGCGTTGACCGGGACGGCCAAACCGGGGAGCTGTTTTTT.

The CDR3 nucleotides read TGCAGTGCTCCCACAGGTCCCCTCGAGCAGTACTTC. This sequence encodes CSAPTGPLEQYF. This chain uses TRBV20-1 with TRBJ2-7; the D gene is possibly TRBD1 (5 bases). V was pared by 5 bases and J by 6 bases, with 14 bases between. This CDR3 has 12 residues. Germline V gene sequence: CDR1 DFQATT, CDR2 SNEGSKA (reference sequence).

This clonotype was found many times. CDR3 in amino acids: CASSQDLYGYTF. CDR3 nucleotides: TGTGCCAGCAGCCAAGACCTCTATGGCTACACCTTC. The rearrangement joins TRBV3-1 to TRBJ1-2, with D hard to call. Per germline, CDR1 LGHDT and CDR2 YNNKEL (reference sequence). The CDR3 totals 12 residues. Between the trimmed V and J ends, which lost 0 bases and 4 bases, there was a span of 3 bases.

This clonotype was seen at least ten times. J is TRBJ2-5 and V is TRBV27; tentatively, D is TRBD1 or TRBD2 (5 bases each). The CDR3 has 16 amino acids. Germline loops: CDR1 MNHEY, CDR2 SMNVEV (reference sequence). Trimming removed 0 bases from V and 2 bases from J, with 13 bases in between. This CDR3 reads CASSLSIGGLQETQYF. The DNA of the CDR3 is TGTGCCAGCAGTTTATCCATTGGGGGATTGCAAGAGACCCAGTACTTC.

The J gene is TRBJ1-5, the V gene TRBV18; D unclear. There are 15 residues in the CDR3. Germline CDR1 and CDR2: KGHSH and LQKENI. V dropped 2 bases and J dropped 5 bases, with 13 bases sitting between them. This CDR3 is CASSPGPNSYQPQHF. In DNA form, the CDR3 reads TGTGCCAGCTCACCAGGCCCAAACTCCTATCAGCCCCAGCATTTT. The whole variable domain, filled in from reference TRBV18 and TRBJ1-5, reads NAGVMQNPRHLVRRRGQEARLRCSPMKGHSHVYWYRQLPEEGLKFMVYLQKENIIDESGMPKERFSAEFPKEGPSILRIQQVVRGDSAAYFCASSPGPNSYQPQHFGDGTRLSIL.

To note about this clonotype: This likely comes from a read error, as the CDR3 has no conserved phenylalanine or tryptophan at its end. This rearrangement joins TRBV3-1 to TRBJ2-5; a weak D match, TRBD1 (5 bases). V was shortened by 2 bases and J by 5 bases, with 15 bases between the two germline ends. There are 15 residues in the CDR3. Germline V gene lookup returns CDR1 LGHDT and CDR2 YNNKEL (reference sequence). The DNA of the CDR3 is TGTGCCAGCAGCCAAAGCGAGCTGGGGCTGGAGACCCAGTACCTC. Residues: CASSQSELGLETQYL.

In this sample, this clonotype turned up many times. The chain employs TRBV28 and TRBJ1-5, with 7 bases identical to TRBD1. The V gene's germline CDR1 is MDHEN and CDR2 SYDVKM. Losses at the gene ends were 5 bases for V and 1 base for J; bases not matched to a gene: 5. There are 15 residues in the CDR3. The CDR3 DNA follows: TGTGCCAGCAGTCTACCACAGGGGAGCAATCAGCCCCAGCATTTT. It specifies CASSLPQGSNQPQHF.